This T cell receptor beta chain stems from a study of PD-1 blockade in classical Hodgkin lymphoma. In the case of this clone: What it recognizes is unknown.

Study outcomes and limitations: Newly diagnosed patients reportedly trailed healthy donors in baseline TCR diversity. Exclusion was the outcome for patients who began nivolumab under 1 year after ASCT. CD4+ TCR diversity climbed significantly by C4D1, unlike CD8+ TCR diversity.

Clones were read by immunoSEQ multiplex PCR, and TCRdb kept only the in-frame ones, dropping some. The sample includes about 97,000 clones, 75% to 90% of them seen just once. With no exception, relapse followed autologous stem cell transplantation in all patients, and brentuximab vedotin exposure varied. This specimen was peripheral blood mononuclear cells (PBMCs), taken at baseline. The receptor was derived from a human donor with classical Hodgkin lymphoma.

The DNA for the CDR3 is TGTGCCAGCAGCGTAGATTCTGTGGGGTACGAGCAGTACTTC. Encoded protein: CASSVDSVGYEQYF. This chain connects TRBV9 to TRBJ2-7; D unclear. This CDR3 region has 14 residues. Between the trimmed V and J ends, which lost 0 bases and 4 bases, there was a span of 11 bases. Germline CDR1 reads SGDLS; CDR2 reads YYNGEE.